These 20 T cell receptor beta chains were all obtained from the same sample, sequenced in a study of CD8+ T cells in alopecia areata. Extracted RNA was reverse transcribed into cDNA, the sequencing template. The assay was immunoSEQ multiplex PCR, and TCRdb's table has in-frame clones only and misses some. Here the sample spans nearly 200,000 clones, over 45% being singletons. The treatment: oral pan-JAK inhibitor, 5-10 mg twice daily. The sample consisted of CD4+ T cells sorted from blood, taken at week 24, from a patient treated with tofacitinib. These receptors originate from a human donor with alopecia areata.

The chain has TRBV29-1 and TRBJ2-3; 10 bases fit TRBD2. Germline loops: CDR1 SQVTM, CDR2 ANQGSEA. V dropped 5 bases and J dropped 3; count of bases not matched to a gene: 8. The CDR3 consists of 15 residues. CDR3 sequence reads: CSVRASGSMTDTQYF. The CDR3 DNA follows: TGCAGCGTTAGGGCTAGCGGGAGTATGACAGATACGCAGTATTTT.

The J gene is TRBJ2-7, the V gene TRBV29-1, with D possibly matching TRBD1 (5 bases). Per germline, CDR1 SQVTM and CDR2 ANQGSEA. The V gene lost 5 bases and the J gene lost 2 bases, with 10 bases spanning the gap. This CDR3 is built from 12 residues. The DNA of the CDR3 is TGCAGCGTTAACAGGACCCCCTACGAGCAGTACTTC. Translating gives CSVNRTPYEQYF.

This clone was seen a few times. V and J are TRBV18 and TRBJ1-2; tentative D call: TRBD1 (6 bases). The CDR3 is 15 residues long. CDR1 and CDR2 from the germline V gene are KGHSH and LQKENI. V was clipped by 3 bases and J by 2 bases, with 13 bases between them. CDR3 residues: CASSPSTGANYGYTF. CDR3 DNA sequence: TGTGCCAGCTCACCTTCGACAGGAGCCAACTATGGCTACACCTTC.

This chain connects TRBV6-5 to TRBJ1-1; tentatively, D is TRBD1 (6 bases). CDR3 length: 16 amino acids. The V gene's germline CDR1 is MNHEY and CDR2 SVGAGI. V lost 0 bases to trimming and J lost 5 bases, with 16 bases between them. The CDR3: CASSYSQTGSRTEAFF. The CDR3 DNA reads TGTGCCAGCAGTTACTCACAAACAGGGAGCAGGACTGAAGCTTTCTTT.

This clone was seen only a few times. Distinct nucleotide sequences in the sample also encode this CDR3. The gene calls are TRBV30 and TRBJ1-1, with a weak D call TRBD1 (5 bases). There are 13 residues in the CDR3. Trimming left V 0 bases short and J 3 bases short, with 8 bases between. The V gene's germline CDR1 is GTSNPN and CDR2 SVGIG (reference sequence). As DNA, the CDR3 is TGTGCCTGGAGTGTCATGGGGGACACTGAAGCTTTCTTT. Encoded protein: CAWSVMGDTEAFF.

The CDR3 nucleotides read TGCGCCAGCAGCCAGGGGGGGTTAGCGGGAGATACGCAGTATTTT. Translation gives CASSQGGLAGDTQYF. The chain joins TRBV4-3 to TRBJ2-3; 7 bases are a match to TRBD2. CDR3 length: 15 amino acids. V lost 3 bases to trimming and J lost 5 bases; unmatched junction nucleotides: 8. The V gene's germline CDR1 is LGHNA and CDR2 YSLEER.

The gene calls are TRBV4-1 and TRBJ2-5; 7 bases match TRBD2. The germline gives CDR1 MGHRA, CDR2 YSYEKL. The CDR3 has 15 residues. V dropped 4 bases and J dropped 2; count of bases not matched to a gene: 7. CDR3 sequence (DNA): TGCGCCAGCAGCCGGGAGGGAAACAGGCAAGAGACCCAGTACTTC. This codes for CASSREGNRQETQYF.

The chain carries TRBV6-1 and TRBJ2-7, with a tentative D call TRBD2 (5 bases). Trimming took off 2 bases at V and 4 bases at J, with 6 bases between the two ends. CDR1 MNHNS and CDR2 SASEGT come from the germline V gene. CDR3 length: 12 amino acids. The CDR3 loop reads CASSEPGYEQYF. The CDR3 DNA reads as TGTGCCAGCAGTGAACCGGGGTACGAGCAGTACTTC.

CDR3 sequence: CASSLESQGVAGGQTQYF. CDR3 coding DNA: TGTGCCAGCAGCTTAGAATCCCAGGGAGTAGCGGGAGGACAGACCCAGTACTTC. The V and J genes are TRBV7-2 and TRBJ2-5; TRBD2 aligns across 10 bases. The germline gives CDR1 SGHTA, CDR2 FQGNSA. V shed 1 base, J shed 6 bases, and the junction held 14 bases outside the gene matches. The length of the CDR3 is 18 residues.

The chain recombines TRBV28 with TRBJ1-4; TRBD1 might be the D (5 bases). The CDR3 extends over 13 amino acids. CDR1 is MDHEN, CDR2 SYDVKM, per germline. V lost 3 bases to trimming and J lost 7 bases, with 9 bases between them. The CDR3: CASSFQGTEKLFF. The CDR3 region has the DNA TGTGCCAGCAGTTTCCAGGGTACTGAAAAACTGTTTTTT. Based on the CDR3 plus reference TRBV28 and TRBJ1-4, the full variable domain is DVKVTQSSRYLVKRTGEKVFLECVQDMDHENMFWYRQDPGLGLRLIYFSYDVKMKEKGDIPEGYSVSREKKERFSLILESASTNQTSMYLCASSFQGTEKLFFGSGTQLSVL.

This clone was observed a handful of times. This chain links TRBV15 with TRBJ2-1; 11 nucleotides agree with TRBD2. V lost 0 bases and J lost 8; bases outside the gene matches: 6. CDR3 length equals 16 residues. Germline loops: CDR1 LNHNV, CDR2 YYDKDF (reference sequence). CDR3 bases: TGTGCCACCAGCAGAGATCGTACTAGCGGGGGACATGAGCAGTTCTTC. This codes for CATSRDRTSGGHEQFF.

The gene calls are TRBV29-1 and TRBJ2-3; 7 bases are a match to TRBD2. Germline CDR1 and CDR2: SQVTM and ANQGSEA. The CDR3 covers 13 residues. V gave up 7 bases and J gave up 0 bases; unmatched junction bases: 4. The chain's CDR3 is CSAYSGSTDTQYF. CDR3 in DNA: TGCAGCGCTTATAGCGGGAGCACAGATACGCAGTATTTT.

Concerning this clone itself: The sample has other DNA sequences that encode this CDR3 too. DNA for the CDR3: TGTGCCAGCAGCTTAGGCCAGGGTGTCTACGAGCAGTACTTC. Amino acid sequence: CASSLGQGVYEQYF. The chain links TRBV11-1 to TRBJ2-7; D possibly corresponds to TRBD1 (5 bases). Germline V lookup: CDR1 SGHAT, CDR2 FQDESV (reference sequence). The CDR3 spans 14 residues. The V end was cut by 1 base, the J end by 3 bases, with 10 bases between.

In its sample, this clone was seen a few times. V is TRBV6-5 and J is TRBJ2-7; D gene ambiguous. The CDR3 covers 12 residues. Germline V gene lookup returns CDR1 MNHEY and CDR2 SVGAGI. Trimming left V 4 bases short and J 1 base short, with 5 bases between. The CDR3 DNA is TGTGCCAGCAGTTCTAATTCCTACGAGCAGTACTTC. This translates into CASSSNSYEQYF.

In DNA form, the CDR3 reads TGCGCCAGCAGCCAAACACAGGGCACAGAGAATTCACCCCTCCACTTT. It yields the protein CASSQTQGTENSPLHF. This chain links TRBV4-1 with TRBJ1-6; D is possibly TRBD1 (6 bases). Between the trimmed V and J ends, which lost 2 bases and 7 bases, there was a span of 15 bases. Germline CDR1 reads MGHRA; CDR2 reads YSYEKL. The CDR3 extends over 16 amino acids.

V and J are TRBV27 and TRBJ2-3; perhaps TRBD1 as D (6 bases). This CDR3 has 14 amino acids. V lost 5 bases and J lost 2, with 11 bases in between. Looked up from germline, CDR1 is MNHEY and CDR2 is SMNVEV (reference sequence). This CDR3 is CASSPRQDTDTQYF. The DNA for the CDR3 is TGTGCCAGCAGTCCCCGACAGGACACAGATACGCAGTATTTT.

V usage is TRBV11-2 and J usage is TRBJ1-2; TRBD1 is a possible D gene (5 bases). Germline V gene lookup returns CDR1 SGHAT and CDR2 FQNNGV. The V end lost 5 bases, the J end lost 2 bases, and 12 bases lay between the germline ends. This CDR3 region has 14 residues. The CDR3 is CASSPGSGNYGYTF. The CDR3 coding sequence is TGTGCCAGCAGCCCCGGGTCAGGGAACTATGGCTACACCTTC.

V usage is TRBV30 and J usage is TRBJ2-6; D is ambiguous. From germline, CDR1 is GTSNPN and CDR2 SVGIG (reference sequence). This CDR3 is 15 amino acids long. The ends were cut back, 1 base at V and 1 base at J, with 8 bases in the middle. The CDR3 spells CAWSAPWSGANVLTF. The CDR3 region has the DNA TGTGCCTGGAGTGCCCCGTGGTCTGGGGCCAACGTCCTGACTTTC.

This clone was detected only a few times. The chain carries TRBV18 and TRBJ2-1; 7 nucleotides match TRBD1. CDR3 length: 13 residues. V lost 3 bases to trimming and J lost 5 bases; unmatched junction nucleotides: 1. Germline CDR1 is KGHSH and CDR2 is LQKENI. DNA for the CDR3: TGTGCCAGCTCACCCGGACAGGACAATGAGCAGTTCTTC. Its protein product is CASSPGQDNEQFF. The complete variable domain, with remaining parts taken from reference TRBV18 and TRBJ2-1, reads NAGVMQNPRHLVRRRGQEARLRCSPMKGHSHVYWYRQLPEEGLKFMVYLQKENIIDESGMPKERFSAEFPKEGPSILRIQQVVRGDSAAYFCASSPGQDNEQFFGPGTRLTVL.

The table lists this clone with a few counts. The chain carries TRBV6-1 and TRBJ2-6; the D is unclear. This CDR3 is 15 amino acids long. Germline V gene sequence: CDR1 MNHNS, CDR2 SASEGT. Trimming removed 4 bases at V and 1 base at J, with 8 bases between. The CDR3 is CASSASTSGANVLTF. The CDR3 DNA follows: TGTGCCAGCAGTGCGTCAACTTCTGGGGCCAACGTCCTGACTTTC.